The 7 T cell receptor beta chains in this list originate from one sample, sequenced in a study of blood T cell repertoires in COVID-19. Generated by immunoSEQ multiplex PCR, the TCRdb table keeps only in-frame clones and is missing some. The sample has about 80,000 clones; 65% to 90% are singletons. Sequenced: peripheral blood. Receptor source: a man aged 50-60 years with COVID-19, enrolled during active disease.

The V call is TRBV3-1 (or the pseudogene TRBV3-2), the J call TRBJ2-6, with a tentative D call TRBD2 (6 bases). Germline CDR1 reads LGHDT; CDR2 reads YNNKEL (reference sequence). The CDR3 extends over 19 amino acids. The germline V and J ends were trimmed by 2 bases and 0 bases, with 17 bases remaining between them. The CDR3, as DNA: TGTGCCAGCAGCCAAAACGGGGACTTTACCGCCTCTGGGGCCAACGTCCTGACTTTC. Translated: CASSQNGDFTASGANVLTF.

This chain uses TRBV2 with TRBJ1-4; tentative D call: TRBD1 (6 bases). CDR1 is SNHLY, CDR2 FYNNEI, per germline. Trimming shortened V by 2 bases and J by 8 bases, and 21 bases separated the two germline ends. The CDR3 length is 17 residues. The CDR3 loop is CASSERARRQVLEKLFF. CDR3 DNA: TGTGCCAGCAGTGAAAGGGCCCGGAGACAGGTGTTGGAAAAACTGTTTTTT.

This sequence joins TRBV19 and TRBJ1-4; 7 bases match TRBD1. CDR1 is LNHDA, CDR2 SQIVND, per germline (reference sequence). The CDR3 extends over 13 amino acids. The ends lost 8 bases at V and 4 bases at J; junction bases unmatched: 4. The CDR3 nucleotides are TGTGCCAGTCGGACAGGCGGTAATGAAAAACTGTTTTTT. Its translation is CASRTGGNEKLFF.

The rearrangement uses TRBV27 and TRBJ1-2, with 8 bases lining up with TRBD1. Germline-derived CDR1 and CDR2 are MNHEY and SMNVEV (reference sequence). The ends lost 10 bases at V and 0 bases at J; junction bases unmatched: 13. This CDR3 spans 16 amino acids. The CDR3 DNA sequence: TGTGCCACCACAAGGACAGGGACGGGGTCTAACTATGGCTACACCTTC. Its protein is CATTRTGTGSNYGYTF.

The gene calls are TRBV5-4 and TRBJ2-7, with D possibly being TRBD1 (5 bases). Per germline, CDR1 SGHNT and CDR2 YYREEE (reference sequence). This CDR3 has 15 residues. Deletions cut 4 bases from V and 6 bases from J, with 20 bases between. The CDR3 sequence: CASSGKQAAPSEQYF. DNA for the CDR3: TGTGCCAGCAGCGGCAAACAGGCAGCCCCCAGCGAGCAGTACTTC. Full variable domain (missing parts from reference TRBV5-4 and TRBJ2-7): ETGVTQSPTHLIKTRGQQVTLRCSSQSGHNTVSWYQQALGQGPQFIFQYYREEENGRGNFPPRFSGLQFPNYSSELNVNALELDDSALYLCASSGKQAAPSEQYFGPGTRLTVT.

This sequence joins TRBV29-1 and TRBJ1-4; no reliable D call. CDR3 length equals 15 residues. Per germline, CDR1 SQVTM and CDR2 ANQGSEA. Trimming removed 0 bases from V and 4 bases from J, with 12 bases in between. This CDR3 is CSVEDPGRNNEKLFF. CDR3 sequence (DNA): TGCAGCGTTGAAGATCCAGGCCGGAATAATGAAAAACTGTTTTTT.

This chain uses TRBV27 with TRBJ2-1; 15 bases map to TRBD2. Germline V gives CDR1 MNHEY, CDR2 SMNVEV (reference sequence). J gave up 2 bases and V 6 bases, and 8 bases lay outside the gene matches. This CDR3 spans 18 amino acids. The CDR3 region has the DNA TGTGCCAGCAGCCTGGGACTAGCGGGAGGTCCCACCTACAATGAGCAGTTCTTC. As protein: CASSLGLAGGPTYNEQFF.